The 28 T cell receptor beta chains presented below share a single source sample, sequenced in a study of blood T cell repertoires in COVID-19 (dated by TCRdb to about 2020). The library was obtained by the immunoSEQ multiplex PCR assay. What TCRdb holds here is the immuneACCESS table cut down to in-frame rearrangements. Part of the clones is not present; checked against another copy, under half of the missing clones reflect an unresolved V gene, and the others are unexplained. The sample data list hundreds of thousands of clones, and more than 75% of these were observed just once. The ten largest account for roughly 3.4% of the sample. Sequencing was carried out using peripheral blood. The receptors come from a woman aged 18-29 years who had recovered from COVID-19.

The chain uses TRBV10-2 and TRBJ1-2; the D gene is possibly TRBD1 (6 bases). Germline-derived CDR1 and CDR2 are WSHSY and SAAADI. Deletions cut 7 bases from V and 0 bases from J, with 12 bases between. This CDR3 has 14 amino acids. The CDR3 loop reads CASTRGSTNYGYTF. CDR3 sequence (DNA): TGCGCCAGCACCAGGGGCAGTACTAACTATGGCTACACCTTC.

The chain uses TRBV7-9 and TRBJ1-2; the D is unclear. The CDR3 covers 14 residues. The germline V and J ends were trimmed by 5 bases and 3 bases, with 13 bases remaining between them. CDR1 is SEHNR, CDR2 FQNEAQ, per germline (reference sequence). The CDR3, as DNA: TGTGCCAGCAGCCTATCCCCGGGATACTATGGCTACACCTTC. Protein: CASSLSPGYYGYTF.

Only one count was recorded for this clone. The V gene is TRBV7-9, the J gene TRBJ2-5, with D possibly TRBD1 on 5 matching bases. The CDR3 loop spans 15 amino acids. The germline V gene has CDR1 SEHNR and CDR2 FQNEAQ (reference sequence). With 5 bases removed from V and 5 bases from J, the gap between germline ends came to 18 bases. The CDR3 is CASSVLLGLGETQYF. In DNA form, the CDR3 reads TGTGCCAGCAGCGTCCTTCTGGGGCTGGGGGAGACCCAGTACTTC.

J is TRBJ2-1 and V is TRBV23-1, with TRBD1 as a possible D gene (7 bases). TRBV23-1 is assigned to the ORF class and has an uncertain function. Trimming left V 6 bases short and J 5 bases short, with 11 bases between. CDR3 length: 13 amino acids. The CDR3 nucleotides are TGCGCCAGCAGGAGGAGGGGGCACAATGAGCAGTTCTTC. Translating gives CASRRRGHNEQFF.

The rearrangement uses TRBV11-2 and TRBJ1-2, with 7 nucleotides matching TRBD1. Germline V lookup: CDR1 SGHAT, CDR2 FQNNGV. This CDR3 contains 14 residues. Losses at the gene ends were 0 bases for V and 3 bases for J; bases not matched to a gene: 1. The CDR3 DNA is TGTGCCAGCAGCTTAGATACAGGGGACTATGGCTACACCTTC. This encodes CASSLDTGDYGYTF.

The rearrangement links TRBV3-1 (or the pseudogene TRBV3-2) to TRBJ2-3; maybe TRBD2 (6 bases). CDR1 and CDR2 from the germline V gene are LGHDT and YNNKEL (reference sequence). Trimming took 4 bases from V and 6 from J, leaving 11 bases between them. This CDR3 comprises 13 residues. The chain's CDR3 is CASSPPGGDTQYF. The CDR3 DNA sequence: TGTGCCAGCAGCCCGCCAGGAGGGGATACGCAGTATTTT.

This chain uses TRBV3-1 (or the pseudogene TRBV3-2) with TRBJ1-2; D gene ambiguous. V was clipped by 1 base and J by 5 bases, with 14 bases between them. Per the germline V gene, CDR1 is LGHDT and CDR2 is YNNKEL (reference sequence). The CDR3 length is 15 residues. The CDR3 region has the DNA TGTGCCAGCAGCCAAGGACCGGGTCTCGAGTATGGCTACACCTTC. This sequence encodes CASSQGPGLEYGYTF.

The chain recombines TRBV27 with TRBJ2-1, with 13 bases matching TRBD2. Germline-derived CDR1 and CDR2 are MNHEY and SMNVEV (reference sequence). The CDR3 sequence is 15 residues long. The V and J ends lost 6 bases and 10 bases, in that order; junction bases with no gene match: 9. For the CDR3, the DNA is TGTGCCAGCAGAATAGGGGGACTAGCGGGAAACGAGCAGTTCTTC. Translated: CASRIGGLAGNEQFF.

The chain has TRBV20-1 and TRBJ1-2, with D unclear. Germline lookup yields CDR1 DFQATT and CDR2 SNEGSKA (reference sequence). The CDR3 totals 13 residues. With 3 bases removed from V and 0 bases from J, the gap between germline ends came to 8 bases. CDR3 region: CSASDGPNYGYTF. DNA for the CDR3: TGCAGTGCTAGTGATGGGCCTAACTATGGCTACACCTTC.

The V call is TRBV6-5, the J call TRBJ2-3, with 9 bases identical to TRBD1. The CDR3 is 15 amino acids. Germline loops: CDR1 MNHEY, CDR2 SVGAGI. The V segment lost 5 bases and the J segment 2 bases; nucleotides outside the gene matches: 5. In nucleotides, the CDR3 is TGTGCCAGCAGTCCCGGGACAGGGATCACAGATACGCAGTATTTT. This translates into CASSPGTGITDTQYF.

The count of this clone is one. The V gene is TRBV27, the J gene TRBJ2-3; TRBD2 is a possible D gene (6 bases). The CDR3 covers 14 residues. CDR1 is MNHEY and CDR2 is SMNVEV in the germline V gene (reference sequence). V was shortened by 4 bases and J by 2 bases, with 10 bases between the two germline ends. CDR3 in DNA: TGTGCCAGCAGTTCCACGGGACTCACAGATACGCAGTATTTT. Amino acids: CASSSTGLTDTQYF.

The chain is built from TRBV12-3 or TRBV12-4 and TRBJ2-1; no definite D call. There are 12 residues in the CDR3. Between the trimmed V and J ends, which lost 7 bases and 5 bases, there was a span of 9 bases. DNA of the CDR3: TGTGCCAGCATAAACTCGGACAATGAGCAGTTCTTC. Its protein is CASINSDNEQFF.

The chain carries TRBV9 and TRBJ2-3; TRBD2 aligns across 8 bases. There are 16 residues in the CDR3. J gave up 6 bases and V 0 bases, and 9 bases lay outside the gene matches. The germline CDR1 and CDR2 sequences are SGDLS and YYNGEE. CDR3 in amino acids: CASSVGLAERGDTQYF. The CDR3 nucleotides are TGTGCCAGCAGCGTAGGACTAGCCGAGCGGGGGGATACGCAGTATTTT.

The chain couples TRBV18 to TRBJ2-1; D call uncertain. Germline values: CDR1 KGHSH, CDR2 LQKENI. V lost 2 bases and J lost 5, with 4 bases in between. CDR3 size: 12 residues. CDR3 nucleotide sequence: TGTGCCAGCTCACCAGGCCACAATGAGCAGTTCTTC. Its translation is CASSPGHNEQFF.

The V call is TRBV15, the J call TRBJ2-3; a weak D match, TRBD2 (7 bases). The germline V gene encodes CDR1 LNHNV and CDR2 YYDKDF (reference sequence). V dropped 1 base and J dropped 2 bases, with 16 bases sitting between them. The CDR3 has 17 residues. CDR3 residues: CATSRGQEGGNTDTQYF. For the CDR3, the DNA is TGTGCCACCAGCAGAGGTCAGGAGGGGGGGAACACAGATACGCAGTATTTT.

Regarding this clone: Other DNA sequences of this sample code for an identical CDR3. The chain uses TRBV11-3 and TRBJ2-3; no definite D call. V was shortened by 0 bases and J by 5 bases, with 3 bases between the two germline ends. Germline CDR1 SGHNT, CDR2 YENEEA. CDR3 size: 12 residues. Written as DNA, the CDR3 is TGTGCCAGCAGCTTAGATAGAGATACGCAGTATTTT. Translated: CASSLDRDTQYF. Drawing the rest from reference TRBV11-3 and TRBJ2-3, the complete variable domain is EAGVVQSPRYKIIEKKQPVAFWCNPISGHNTLYWYLQNLGQGPELLIRYENEEAVDDSQLPKDRFSAERLKGVDSTLKIQPAELGDSAVYLCASSLDRDTQYFGPGTRLTVL.

V usage is TRBV29-1 and J usage is TRBJ2-2; 10 bases are shared with TRBD1. Germline CDR1 reads SQVTM; CDR2 reads ANQGSEA. The CDR3 contains 16 residues. Trimming took 3 bases from V and 2 from J; bases not matched to a gene: 6. The CDR3 bases are TGCAGCGTTGAGTCGACAGGGGGCGCCAACACCGGGGAGCTGTTTTTT. Its protein product is CSVESTGGANTGELFF.

The chain links TRBV11-3 to TRBJ1-1, with D uncertain. The ends were cut back, 1 base at V and 0 bases at J, with 9 bases in the middle. The germline V gene has CDR1 SGHNT and CDR2 YENEEA. The CDR3 runs 15 residues. The CDR3, as DNA: TGTGCCAGCAGCTTAGCCTTACGGTTGAACACTGAAGCTTTCTTT. Protein product: CASSLALRLNTEAFF.

CDR3 DNA: TGCAGCGTTGAAAAGGGACAGGGGGCGACGAACACTGAAGCTTTCTTT. Its translation is CSVEKGQGATNTEAFF. This chain links TRBV29-1 with TRBJ1-1; 12 nucleotides match TRBD1. The J segment lost 1 base and the V segment lost 2 bases, leaving 5 bases of the junction unmatched. The CDR3 sequence is 16 residues long. The germline V gene has CDR1 SQVTM and CDR2 ANQGSEA. Filled out from reference TRBV29-1 and TRBJ1-1, the complete variable domain reads SAVISQKPSRDICQRGTSLTIQCQVDSQVTMMFWYRQQPGQSLTLIATANQGSEATYESGFVIDKFPISRPNLTFSTLTVSNMSPEDSSIYLCSVEKGQGATNTEAFFGQGTRLTVV.

The rearrangement links TRBV27 to TRBJ2-1, with TRBD2 matching over 10 bases. V lost 0 bases, J lost 10 bases, and 9 bases stayed unmatched. CDR1 and CDR2 from the germline V gene are MNHEY and SMNVEV (reference sequence). CDR3 size: 16 residues. The DNA for the CDR3 is TGTGCCAGCAGTTTATCAATAGCGGGAGGATGGAGAGAGCAGTTCTTC. Residues: CASSLSIAGGWREQFF.

This rearrangement joins TRBV2 to TRBJ2-4; D might be TRBD2 (5 bases). Trimming removed 4 bases from V and 1 base from J, with 20 bases in between. The V gene's germline CDR1 is SNHLY and CDR2 FYNNEI. The CDR3 is made up of 18 amino acids. The CDR3 sequence is CASSALAAQTGAKNIQYF. The CDR3 region has the DNA TGTGCCAGCAGTGCACTCGCGGCCCAAACGGGGGCCAAAAACATTCAGTACTTC.

The chain employs TRBV5-1 and TRBJ1-5, with 7 nucleotides matching TRBD1. The junction had 8 bases not matched to a gene; V was cut back by 5 bases and J by 0 bases. The CDR3 is 16 amino acids. Looked up from germline, CDR1 is SGHRS and CDR2 is YFSETQ. CDR3 loop: CASRDRPHPSNQPQHF. The CDR3 coding sequence is TGCGCCAGCAGGGACAGGCCTCACCCTAGCAATCAGCCCCAGCATTTT.

This clone was detected only a few times. This sequence joins TRBV2 and TRBJ1-3, with 7 positions matching TRBD1. This CDR3 has 16 amino acids. Trimming removed 6 bases from V and 1 base from J; junction bases left unmatched: 9. Germline V gives CDR1 SNHLY, CDR2 FYNNEI. CDR3 protein: CASRGDSNLSGNTIYF. CDR3 coding DNA: TGTGCCAGCAGGGGGGACAGCAACCTTTCTGGAAACACCATATATTTT.

V and J are TRBV14 and TRBJ2-1; 9 nucleotides agree with TRBD2. The CDR3 consists of 14 residues. Germline V gene lookup returns CDR1 SGHDN and CDR2 FVKESK. V lost 4 bases, J lost 6 bases, and 4 bases stayed unmatched. The CDR3 loop is CASSLLAGANEQFF. The CDR3 nucleotides read TGTGCCAGCAGCCTCTTAGCGGGAGCCAATGAGCAGTTCTTC.

V usage is TRBV15 and J usage is TRBJ2-2, with 8 nucleotides matching TRBD1. Per germline, CDR1 LNHNV and CDR2 YYDKDF (reference sequence). The CDR3 length is 19 residues. J was trimmed by 5 bases and V by 2 bases; bases with no gene match: 16. Here the CDR3 DNA reads TGTGCCACCAGCAGAAAATACCCACCGACAGGGGATACAACCGGGGAGCTGTTTTTT. Protein product: CATSRKYPPTGDTTGELFF.

For this clone: The junction and the germline gene differ at one end; a read error may be behind it. This sequence joins TRBV6-5 and TRBJ2-3; D is unclear. The length of the CDR3 is 16 residues. Germline CDR1 reads MNHEY; CDR2 reads SVGAGI. The CDR3 loop is CASSYSAGLSTDTQYF. The CDR3 bases are TGTGCCAGCAGCTACTCGGCAGGCCTGAGCACAGATACGCAGTATTTT.

This chain links TRBV11-3 with TRBJ2-3, with D maybe TRBD1 (6 bases). The V gene's germline CDR1 is SGHNT and CDR2 YENEEA. The V gene lost 5 bases and the J gene lost 1 base, with 13 bases spanning the gap. There are 15 residues in the CDR3. The CDR3 loop is CASSPQGSRTDTQYF. Here the CDR3 DNA reads TGTGCCAGCAGCCCCCAGGGGTCCCGCACAGATACGCAGTATTTT.

The chain couples TRBV7-2 to TRBJ1-5, with TRBD1 matching 7 bases. V gave up 5 bases and J gave up 2 bases; unmatched junction bases: 9. CDR3 length equals 16 residues. Looked up from germline, CDR1 is SGHTA and CDR2 is FQGNSA. In DNA form, the CDR3 reads TGTGCCAGCAGCCCCCTGACAGGGTTCGGCAATCAGCCCCAGCATTTT. This gives the protein CASSPLTGFGNQPQHF.